This T cell receptor beta chain is drawn from a study of shared clonotypes between healthy human individuals (dated by TCRdb to 2020 to 2022). About the study as a whole: A couple of women and a few men aged 18 to 49 years were included in the cohort. For each donor, CD4 naive and CD4 memory were each given three plates, CD8 naive was given two plates, and CD8 memory was given one plate. Blood TCR repertoires of about five healthy adults were deeply sequenced to estimate repertoire size and the extent of clonotype sharing between individuals. To increase sequencing depth and limit assay-specific biases, TCR repertoire library preparation and sequencing were carried out by different laboratories using diverse techniques. Per donor, leukapheresis produced somewhere between about 0.94 and 9.5 billion PBMCs. What the authors observed across the whole study: Pairwise subsampling indicated that sequencing depth was expected to affect the degree of clonotype sharing among donors. Rarefaction of sorted-subset datasets indicated incomplete sequencing despite the large sequencing depth. Because the study included a small number of donors, the genetic and exposure-history diversity represented was limited. Sharing across four donors was observed for about 5% of naive CD4, under 4% of naive CD8, roughly 2.3% of memory CD4, and around 0.44% of memory CD8 clonotypes. Higher generation probabilities were observed for clonotypes shared by all four sorted-subset donors than for non-shared clonotypes. Only blood was sampled, and tissue TCR repertoires likely differ from those in blood. Larger estimated clonotype richness was generally found for naive subsets than for memory subsets.

The germline V gene (reference sequence) specifies LNHDA as CDR1 and SQIVND as CDR2. Trimmed from V: 5 bases; trimmed from J: 3 bases; junction bases lacking a gene match: 0. Including the terminal cysteine and phenylalanine, the CDR3 comprises 13 residues. The DNA shown is the 39-base CDR3, in frame from base 1. TCR CDR3 regions were amplified from genomic DNA by multiplex PCR using the deep immunoSEQ assay. Extracted genomic DNA from each cell subset was spread evenly across all wells of several immunoSEQ 96-well plates, with each plate serving as a replicate. For sorted subsets, each replicate PCR was loaded with roughly 0.2 ug genomic DNA, equivalent to about 30,000 T cell genomes. The purified libraries were quantified using a Qubit 3.0 fluorometer, sized with a Bioanalyzer 2100, and then quantified again using the KAPA Library Quantification kit. Every immunoSEQ 96-well plate was sequenced on a separate single-read 150-cycle Illumina NextSeq 550 flow cell. In the paper's pipeline: The immunoSEQ output contained only junctional sequences without quality scores, so filtering could not match that applied to full-length reads. Sequences were annotated with PyIR, a Python wrapper for IgBLAST v1.9, using IMGT germline references to assign V/J genes and CDR3. Reads were removed for weak V/J assignments (E-value above 1e-6), missing CDR3, stop codons, out-of-frame junctions, or ambiguous translated residues. V3J clonotypes were defined by identical inferred V gene, J gene, and CDR3 amino acid sequence. To compute the percentage overlap between repertoires, the number of shared unique clonotypes was divided by the size of the smaller repertoire. Richness of each repertoire was evaluated using RTK rarefaction, the Chao1 estimator, and Recon v2.1 estimates of unobserved clonotypes. OLGA was used to compute generation probabilities for all TCRbeta clonotypes that the gDNA method yielded from four donors. Drawn from immuneACCESS, this table holds only the in-frame rearrangements with V and J called that TCRdb kept. Clones are partly lost; checked studies trace under half to an unresolved V gene and leave the rest unexplained. The V and J calls and clone size come from that table; D and trimming were worked out from the DNA. The sample profile shows roughly 2.1 million clones; about 92% of them were found once. The ten most abundant clones make up 1.5% to 2% of the sample.

CD8 naive samples were CD45RO-negative cells positively selected for CCR7, giving a CD45RA+CCR7+ population that excluded TemRA cells. Donors were healthy HIV-negative adults with no recently reported acute infections or vaccinations. Every donor was a Caucasian adult living in Nashville, Tennessee, USA. After blood collection by leukapheresis, PBMCs were isolated using Ficoll-Histopaque density gradient centrifugation and then cryopreserved in the vapor phase of liquid nitrogen. Analytical flow cytometry was used to check the purity and quantity of each magnetically sorted T cell population. Each sorted fraction had its genomic DNA isolated and then quantified by UV absorbance on a Nanodrop 2000c. Concerning this clone itself: Its antigen specificity is not known. Base qualities were left out, and no much larger clone turns up one base away.

Here the chain combines TRBV19 and TRBJ2-1, with TRBD1 matching 8 junction bases. This clonotype originated in a man aged 18 to 30 in good health. Some clones in this sample may be carry-over from other donors' samples. Sequencing was performed on naive CD8+ T cells from PBMCs. The cell subset or site label, as the study defines it: CD45RA+CCR7+. The sequenced DNA is TGTGCCAGTAGTGGACAGGGCTACAATGAGCAGTTCTTC. Translation gives CASSGQGYNEQFF.